Sequencing of this T cell receptor (beta chain) was carried out in a study of beta chain features in type 1 diabetes. Whole-study results and caveats: Reads derived from cDNA could over-represent cells showing high TCR expression. More deletions and fewer insertions at VDJ junctions were seen in type 1 diabetes patients.

The sequenced template was cDNA made from the entire isolated RNA. Some clones are missing from TCRdb's copy, which holds only in-frame ones; the method was immunoSEQ multiplex PCR. The repertoire consists of 240,000 or so clones, with under 70% occurring once and the leading ten covering around 0.05%. Naive, central memory, regulatory and stem cell-like memory cells within the CD4+ compartment were sorted using CD45RO/CCR7/CD25/CD127/CD95/CD27. Each population that was sorted was more than 95% pure. Regarding this clone: Its antigen is still unknown.

Sequencing was done on a sample of naive CD4+ T cells from blood. This clonotype was obtained from a man between 25 and 39 years old in good health.

This chain's CDR3 is CSVGAPGGETQYF. CDR3 nucleotides: TGCAGCGTTGGGGCGCCCGGAGGAGAGACCCAGTACTTC. This chain uses TRBV29-1 with TRBJ2-5; perhaps TRBD2 as D (5 bases). Trimming took 4 bases from V and 4 from J, leaving 13 bases between them. Germline assignment: CDR1 SQVTM and CDR2 ANQGSEA. This CDR3 has 13 amino acids.